A selection of T cell receptor beta chains follows, all from one sample in a study of cytomegalovirus exposure and HLA in healthy donors. Using immunoSEQ multiplex PCR, the repertoire was profiled, and TCRdb retains in-frame clones only, with some absent. In the table there are about 65,000 clones, almost 80% of which are singletons. Sequenced: PBMCs. The receptors originated from a girl aged 5-17 years in good health and CMV-seropositive. CDR3s include the opening cysteine and the closing phenylalanine or tryptophan. The D gene is left open where the match is weak. Some rows have no size entry. The others give once, few or many, or a class for an expanded clone.

D: TRBD1; J: TRBJ1-5; V: TRBV23-1; size: NA; DNA: TGCGCCAGCGGACAGGGGATAGGGTTTAATCAGCCCCAGCATTTT; CDR3: CASGQGIGFNQPQHF
D: NA; J: TRBJ2-3; V: TRBV25-1; size: NA; DNA: TGTGCCAGCAGTAGAAGACAGGATACGCAGTATTTT; CDR3: CASSRRQDTQYF
D: TRBD2; J: TRBJ2-7; V: TRBV5-1; size: NA; DNA: TGCGCCAGCAGCTCCCTTAAGGGAGCGGGAGGGCGCGGCGAGCAGTACTTC; CDR3: CASSSLKGAGGRGEQYF
D: TRBD1; J: TRBJ1-4; V: TRBV9; size: NA; DNA: TGTGCCAGCAGCACCTACGATCGACAGGGGGTAAGAGGGGAGAATGAAAAACTGTTTTTT; CDR3: CASSTYDRQGVRGENEKLFF
D: TRBD1; J: TRBJ1-1; V: TRBV4-2; size: NA; DNA: TGTGCCAGCAGCCAGGCCCGGGACAGGGGGCCGAACACTGAAGCTTTCTTT; CDR3: CASSQARDRGPNTEAFF
D: NA; J: TRBJ2-7; V: TRBV7-6; size: NA; DNA: TGTGCCAGCAGTCCCACAGGGCACTCCTACGAGCAGTACTTC; CDR3: CASSPTGHSYEQYF
D: TRBD1; J: TRBJ1-2; V: TRBV6-1; size: NA; DNA: TGTGCCTCAGCGACAGGGGCGGACTATGGCTACACCTTC; CDR3: CASATGADYGYTF
D: TRBD2; J: TRBJ2-7; V: TRBV4-1; size: NA; DNA: TGCGCCAGCAGCCAAGATCAGGTTAGCGGGGGTGACGAGCAGTACTTC; CDR3: CASSQDQVSGGDEQYF
D: TRBD1; J: TRBJ2-5; V: TRBV27; size: once; DNA: TGTGCCAGCAGTTTCTTCGGGACAGAAGAGACCCAGTACTTC; CDR3: CASSFFGTEETQYF
D: TRBD1; J: TRBJ2-7; V: TRBV5-4; size: NA; DNA: TGTGCCAGCAGCGCCCCGGGACAGGGGCACTACGAGCAGTACTTC; CDR3: CASSAPGQGHYEQYF
D: NA; J: TRBJ2-1; V: TRBV29-1; size: NA; DNA: TGCAGCGTTGAAGATCGCGGCGGCTTCGTCGAGCAGTTCTTC; CDR3: CSVEDRGGFVEQFF
D: NA; J: TRBJ2-3; V: TRBV9; size: NA; DNA: TGTGCCAGCAGCCCTCGGGGAAATACGCAGTATTTT; CDR3: CASSPRGNTQYF
D: NA; J: TRBJ1-1; V: TRBV28; size: NA; DNA: TGTGCCAGCAGGTCGGTCACTGAAGCTTTCTTT; CDR3: CASRSVTEAFF
D: NA; J: TRBJ1-4; V: TRBV2; size: once; DNA: TGTGCCAGACTCCGAAATGAAAAACTGTTTTTT; CDR3: CARLRNEKLFF
D: TRBD1; J: TRBJ2-5; V: TRBV7-6; size: NA; DNA: TGTGCCAGCAGCTCCAGGGGGCTTTGGCAAGAGACCCAGTACTTC; CDR3: CASSSRGLWQETQYF
D: NA; J: TRBJ1-5; V: TRBV10-3; size: NA; DNA: TGTGCCATCGGGGTGGAGGGACTCCCTAATCAGCCCCAGCATTTT; CDR3: CAIGVEGLPNQPQHF
D: NA; J: TRBJ2-7; V: TRBV4-1; size: NA; DNA: TGCGCCAGCAGCCGAACCCATCAGTTGGGGGCCCACGAGCAGTACTTC; CDR3: CASSRTHQLGAHEQYF
D: TRBD1; J: TRBJ1-1; V: TRBV7-6; size: NA; DNA: TGTGCCAGCAGCTTAGCACAGGGGGCGAAAGCTTTCTTT; CDR3: CASSLAQGAKAFF
D: NA; J: TRBJ1-5; V: TRBV28; size: NA; DNA: TGTGCCAGCAGTTTACCAGGCCAGGGCCACAATCAGCCCCAGCATTTT; CDR3: CASSLPGQGHNQPQHF
D: NA; J: TRBJ2-7; V: TRBV29-1; size: few; DNA: TGCAGCGTTGAAGACGCCGCGAGCTCCTACGAGCAGTACTTC; CDR3: CSVEDAASSYEQYF
D: NA; J: TRBJ1-2; V: TRBV19; size: NA; DNA: TGTGCCAGTATGCGCGGCATCTCCTATGGCTACACCTTC; CDR3: CASMRGISYGYTF
D: TRBD1; J: TRBJ1-3; V: TRBV6-1; size: NA; DNA: TGTGCCAGCAGGAACAGGGGTGGAAACACCATATATTTT; CDR3: CASRNRGGNTIYF
D: TRBD1; J: TRBJ2-7; V: TRBV9; size: NA; DNA: TGTGCCAGCAGCGCCAGGGGGTACGAGCAGTACTTC; CDR3: CASSARGYEQYF
D: NA; J: TRBJ1-2; V: TRBV11-2; size: few; DNA: TGTGCCAGCAGCTTTAGCTCTTATGGCTACACCTTC; CDR3: CASSFSSYGYTF
D: TRBD2; J: TRBJ2-1; V: TRBV7-9; size: NA; DNA: TGTGCCAGCAGCTTAGGACTAGCGGGATATGAGCAGTTCTTC; CDR3: CASSLGLAGYEQFF
D: TRBD2; J: TRBJ2-1; V: TRBV6-5; size: NA; DNA: TGTGCCAGCAGTCCCGGGACTAGCGGCTACAATGAGCAGTTCTTC; CDR3: CASSPGTSGYNEQFF
D: TRBD1; J: TRBJ2-7; V: TRBV5-4; size: NA; DNA: TGTGCCAGCAGCTTGTGGGGGACAGTTTACGAGCAGTACTTC; CDR3: CASSLWGTVYEQYF
D: TRBD1; J: TRBJ1-1; V: TRBV6-5; size: NA; DNA: TGTGCCAGCAGTCCGCTGACAGGGGGTACTGAAGCTTTCTTT; CDR3: CASSPLTGGTEAFF
D: NA; J: TRBJ2-7; V: TRBV5-4; size: NA; DNA: TGTGCCAGCAGCTCCCCCGCGGGGCGAGCCTACGAGCAGTACTTC; CDR3: CASSSPAGRAYEQYF
D: TRBD1; J: TRBJ1-6; V: TRBV7-2; size: NA; DNA: TGTGCCAGCACATTGAGGGGACAGGGCAGCTCCTATAATTCACCCCTCCACTTT; CDR3: CASTLRGQGSSYNSPLHF
D: NA; J: TRBJ2-5; V: TRBV4-1; size: NA; DNA: TGCGCCAGCAGCCAAGTAAGTGGGTCAGGCTTCCAAGAGACCCAGTACTTC; CDR3: CASSQVSGSGFQETQYF
D: NA; J: TRBJ2-1; V: TRBV6-5; size: NA; DNA: TGTGCCAGCAGCCTACAGGGCGGCCCCTACAATGAGCAGTTCTTC; CDR3: CASSLQGGPYNEQFF
D: NA; J: TRBJ1-5; V: TRBV15; size: NA; DNA: TGTGCCACCAGCAGAGGGGGGGTATGGAAGCCCCAGCATTTT; CDR3: CATSRGGVWKPQHF
D: NA; J: TRBJ2-5; V: TRBV7-2; size: few; DNA: TGTGCCAGCAGCTTACCGGGAGGGGGCCTACAAGAGACCCAGTACTTC; CDR3: CASSLPGGGLQETQYF
D: NA; J: TRBJ1-2; V: TRBV5-4; size: NA; DNA: TGTGCCAGCAGCGATGGCGGGCCCTCTCCCACTAACTATGGCTACACCTTC; CDR3: CASSDGGPSPTNYGYTF
D: TRBD2; J: TRBJ2-7; V: TRBV11-2; size: NA; DNA: TGTGCCAGCAGCTCTCGTCCGGGACTAGCGGGGGCCGTCTCCTACGAGCAGTACTTC; CDR3: CASSSRPGLAGAVSYEQYF
D: NA; J: TRBJ2-2; V: TRBV30; size: NA; DNA: TGTGCCTGGAGTGTAGGGGTAGACACCGGGGAGCTGTTTTTT; CDR3: CAWSVGVDTGELFF
D: NA; J: TRBJ1-4; V: TRBV30; size: NA; DNA: TGTGCCTGGATCGGAGGAACTAATGAAAAACTGTTTTTT; CDR3: CAWIGGTNEKLFF
D: TRBD1; J: TRBJ2-7; V: TRBV4-1; size: medium-sized; DNA: TGCGCCAGCAGCCTAGGGGGCAGGGATGAAAGCTACGAGCAGTACTTC; CDR3: CASSLGGRDESYEQYF
D: NA; J: TRBJ1-2; V: TRBV29-1; size: NA; DNA: TGCAGCGTCCCACTTAACTATGGCTACACCTTC; CDR3: CSVPLNYGYTF
D: TRBD1; J: TRBJ2-1; V: TRBV29-1; size: once; DNA: TGCAGCGTCCCCGGGACAGGGTACAATGAGCAGTTCTTC; CDR3: CSVPGTGYNEQFF
D: TRBD1; J: TRBJ1-4; V: TRBV30; size: NA; DNA: TGTGCCTGGAGTTTCTCAGGGGGCACGTATGAAAAACTGTTTTTT; CDR3: CAWSFSGGTYEKLFF